This TCR beta chain was profiled in a study of blood T cells in healthy people across ages. There are 14 residues in the CDR3. Germline values: CDR1 GTSNPN, CDR2 SVGIG (reference sequence). Trimming cost V 3 bases and J 7 bases; bases outside gene matches: 8. The authors ran a second PCR of roughly 7 to 11 cycles using a sample-barcoded 5' primer and a J-beta primer mix. Every sample produced at least 3 million CDR3-containing paired-end reads. MiXCR, run by TCRdb on the 5' RACE reads, gives a single entry per CDR3 protein. The profile shows 1.4 million or so distinct CDR3 sequences, approximately 42% of them singletons. Study-level points and caveats: Diversity of TCR beta correlated strongly with naive T cell percentage. Older age coincided with a roughly linear decline in TCR beta diversity per million T cells.

Concerning this clonotype itself: No antigen is known for it.

The sample taken for sequencing was blood. This receptor was taken from a woman younger than 30 in good health. The chain is built from TRBV30 and TRBJ1-2; 10 bases line up with TRBD1. Here the CDR3 DNA reads TGTGCCTGGAGCCGGGACAGGGGTTATAGTGGCTACACCTTC. Its protein product is CAWSRDRGYSGYTF.